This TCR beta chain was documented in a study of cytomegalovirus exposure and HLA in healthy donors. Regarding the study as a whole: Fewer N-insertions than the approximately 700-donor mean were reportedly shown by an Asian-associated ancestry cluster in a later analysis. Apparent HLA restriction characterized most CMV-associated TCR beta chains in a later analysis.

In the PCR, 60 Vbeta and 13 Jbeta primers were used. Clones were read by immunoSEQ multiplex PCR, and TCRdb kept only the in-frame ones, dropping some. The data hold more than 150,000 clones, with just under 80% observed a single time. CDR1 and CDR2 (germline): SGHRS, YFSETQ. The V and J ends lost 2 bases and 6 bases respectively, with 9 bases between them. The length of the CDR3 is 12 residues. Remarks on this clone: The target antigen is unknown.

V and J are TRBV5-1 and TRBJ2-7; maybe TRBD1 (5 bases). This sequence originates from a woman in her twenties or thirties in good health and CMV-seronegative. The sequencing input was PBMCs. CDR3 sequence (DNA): TGCGCCAGCAGCTTCAGGGATGGCGAGCAGTACTTC. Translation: CASSFRDGEQYF.